Listed below are T cell receptor beta chains from one sample, sequenced in a study of shared clonotypes between healthy human individuals. The method was immunoSEQ multiplex PCR; TCRdb's version includes in-frame clones alone and lacks a portion of them. The sample yields approximately 1,500,000 clones, roughly 96% seen once. Source material: naive CD4+ T cells sorted from blood. The receptor source for this set is a man younger than 40 in good health. Both conserved end residues are part of each CDR3.

>TRBJ2-7|TRBV19
CASGTGSYEQYF
>TRBJ2-3|TRBV9
CASSVLGAGADTQYF
>TRBJ1-1|TRBV7-2
CASSPERGSPEAFF
>TRBJ2-3|TRBV6-6
CASSYRDFSTDTQYF
>TRBJ2-2|TRBV11-2
CASSLLEGNGELFF
>TRBJ1-5|TRBV10-2
CASRGPNQPQHF
>TRBJ2-2|TRBV9
CASSPHQGPHAGELFF
>TRBJ2-1|TRBV5-1
CASSLEGSGYNEQFF
>TRBJ2-3|TRBV5-4
CASSLRRNTDTQYF
>TRBJ2-1|TRBV6-5
CASSYSGRSSYNEQFF
>TRBJ2-2|TRBV15
CATSRDREWENTGELFF
>TRBJ2-5|TRBV28
CASRSTHGTQYF
>TRBJ1-1|TRBV5-4
CASSLALGWNTEAFF
>TRBJ2-7|TRBV5-1
CASTGLAGAPYEQYF
>TRBJ2-3|TRBV11-3
CASSLDLETDTQYF
>TRBJ2-7|TRBV29-1
CSVLYSGRPYEQYF
>TRBJ2-7|TRBV18
CASRNTGAEEQYF
>TRBJ2-5|TRBV27
CASSLWGQQETQYF
>TRBJ2-3|TRBV6-5
CASSLRQGGTDTQYF
>TRBJ2-5|TRBV2
CASSAGSQETQYF
>TRBJ2-3|TRBV11-3
CASSLGPGGGDTQYF
>TRBJ2-7|TRBV28
CASSSPRGGRASYEQYF
>TRBJ2-7|TRBV15
CATSRKGYSYEQYF
>TRBJ2-1|TRBV7-6
CASSSRTSSYNEQFF
>TRBJ2-1|TRBV30
CAWSPGLAGGPFPQQFF
>TRBJ1-2|TRBV28
CASSAGTNYGYTF
>TRBJ2-5|TRBV11-3
CASSHGTSGSGQETQYF
>TRBJ2-7|TRBV11-3
CASSLRTGPTYEQYF
>TRBJ2-1|TRBV6-6
CASSPGLAGNNEQFF
>TRBJ2-4|TRBV23-1
CASSQAQRDIQYF
>TRBJ2-7|TRBV28
CASSLASPYEQYF
>TRBJ1-3|TRBV9
CASSVTGGSISGNTIYF
>TRBJ1-1|TRBV28
CASSPPRPHTEAFF
>TRBJ2-7|TRBV7-2
CASSLRQGAYEQYF
>TRBJ2-5|TRBV5-5
CASSLMETQYF
>TRBJ1-4|TRBV5-6
CASSLGGRGDEKLFF
>TRBJ2-7|TRBV6-5
CASSYSPGTYEQYF
>TRBJ2-7|TRBV28
CASSLSGFSYEQYF
>TRBJ2-7|TRBV11-3
CASSSGTGGGYEQYF
>TRBJ2-2|TRBV10-3
CAITTGRTGGELFF
>TRBJ2-2|TRBV6-6
CATRIEADTGELFF
>TRBJ1-4|TRBV5-5
CASSLGWQEGEKLFF
>TRBJ2-3|TRBV5-1
CASSIAGDRDTQYF
>TRBJ1-4|TRBV4-2
CASRNTGPTNEKLFF
>TRBJ1-5|TRBV6-5
CASSTRLDGYQPQHF
>TRBJ1-5|TRBV28
CASSFPLTESSNQPQHF
>TRBJ2-2|TRBV2
CASSEYIPRDRDNTGELFF